This paragraph reports one T cell receptor beta chain. The CDR3 totals 15 residues. Trimming cost V 3 bases and J 0 bases, with 9 bases left between them. CDR1 and CDR2 from the germline V gene are LNHDA and SQIVND (reference sequence). The source of the sample is a study of PD-1 blockade in classical Hodgkin lymphoma. Using immunoSEQ multiplex PCR, the repertoire was profiled, and TCRdb retains in-frame clones only, with some absent. Of about 100,000 clones listed, roughly 83% are singletons. After autologous stem cell transplantation all patients relapsed, and prior brentuximab vedotin exposure differed between cohorts.

This receptor was obtained from a human donor with classical Hodgkin lymphoma. The chain carries TRBV19 and TRBJ1-5; D not certain. The sequenced sample was peripheral blood mononuclear cells (PBMCs), obtained at baseline. CDR3 DNA: TGTGCCAGTAGTATTGGAGGGTTTAGCAATCAGCCCCAGCATTTT. It encodes CASSIGGFSNQPQHF.